This is a list of T cell receptor beta chains from one sample in a study of blood T cell dynamics during melanoma immunotherapy. Here immunoSEQ multiplex PCR was the method, and the copy in TCRdb shows in-frame clones only, minus some. The sample has roughly 30,000 clones, around four fifths seen once. The sample in question was blood, obtained from a patient treated with checkpoint blockade. The receptor set was obtained from a human donor with melanoma. Each CDR3 is given with its conserved first and last residue. A D gene is named only where the DNA matches it firmly. Clone size is shown for a subset of rows, as once, few, many or a class of expanded clone.

clone size: .; V gene: TRBV19; J gene: TRBJ2-7; D gene: .; CDR3 DNA: TGTGCCAGTAGTATCATGGCAGCGGGCGAGCAGTACTTC; CDR3 protein: CASSIMAAGEQYF
clone size: once; V gene: TRBV6-5; J gene: TRBJ2-7; D gene: TRBD1; CDR3 DNA: TGTGCCAGCAGTAAGCGACAGGGGCGATACGAGCAGTACTTC; CDR3 protein: CASSKRQGRYEQYF
clone size: .; V gene: TRBV19; J gene: TRBJ1-3; D gene: .; CDR3 DNA: TGTGCCAGTAGTATGTCGGTTATCTCTGGAAACACCATATATTTT; CDR3 protein: CASSMSVISGNTIYF
clone size: .; V gene: TRBV28; J gene: TRBJ2-5; D gene: .; CDR3 DNA: TGTGCCAGCAGTTTTCGGGGGTCGGCCCAGTACTTC; CDR3 protein: CASSFRGSAQYF
clone size: .; V gene: TRBV19; J gene: TRBJ2-5; D gene: .; CDR3 DNA: TGTGCCAGTAGCTCGGTGGAAGAGACCCAGTACTTC; CDR3 protein: CASSSVEETQYF
clone size: .; V gene: TRBV6-1; J gene: TRBJ1-2; D gene: .; CDR3 DNA: TGTGCCAGCAGTGTTGGACAGAACTATGGCTACACCTTC; CDR3 protein: CASSVGQNYGYTF
clone size: .; V gene: TRBV7-9; J gene: TRBJ1-5; D gene: TRBD1; CDR3 DNA: TGTGCCAGCAGCTTAGAGGGGACAGGGGGTCAGCCCCAGCATTTT; CDR3 protein: CASSLEGTGGQPQHF
clone size: .; V gene: TRBV7-2; J gene: TRBJ1-1; D gene: TRBD1; CDR3 DNA: TGTGCCAGCAGCTCGAGGACAGGGAGGCGCACTGAAGCTTTCTTT; CDR3 protein: CASSSRTGRRTEAFF
clone size: .; V gene: TRBV28; J gene: TRBJ1-1; D gene: .; CDR3 DNA: TGTGCCACCAACGGGGTAATGAACACTGAAGCTTTCTTT; CDR3 protein: CATNGVMNTEAFF
clone size: .; V gene: TRBV5-1; J gene: TRBJ2-5; D gene: TRBD2; CDR3 DNA: TGCGCCAGCAGCCCCCGGACTAGCGGGGCCATAGAGACCCAGTACTTC; CDR3 protein: CASSPRTSGAIETQYF
clone size: once; V gene: TRBV7-9; J gene: TRBJ2-1; D gene: .; CDR3 DNA: TGTGCCAGCAGCCCCCTGGACTACCTAAATGAGCAGTTCTTC; CDR3 protein: CASSPLDYLNEQFF
clone size: .; V gene: TRBV4-3; J gene: TRBJ2-3; D gene: TRBD2; CDR3 DNA: TGCGCCAGCAGCGTACTAGCGGGGGGGCCAGATACGCAGTATTTT; CDR3 protein: CASSVLAGGPDTQYF
clone size: .; V gene: TRBV11-2; J gene: TRBJ1-3; D gene: TRBD1; CDR3 DNA: TGTGCCAGCAGCTTAGTTTTGCGTGGGACAGCCAACTCTGGAAACACCATATATTTT; CDR3 protein: CASSLVLRGTANSGNTIYF
clone size: .; V gene: TRBV7-2; J gene: TRBJ2-1; D gene: TRBD1; CDR3 DNA: TGTGCCAGCAGCTTCTCCGGGACAGGCGCCCGGCTTGAGCAGTTCTTC; CDR3 protein: CASSFSGTGARLEQFF
clone size: .; V gene: TRBV5-1; J gene: TRBJ2-7; D gene: .; CDR3 DNA: TGCGCCAGCAGCTTGGCAGGCGAGCAGTACTTC; CDR3 protein: CASSLAGEQYF
clone size: .; V gene: TRBV4-2; J gene: TRBJ1-1; D gene: .; CDR3 DNA: TGTGCCAGCAGCCAAGATCTAGCACAGAACACTGAAGCTTTCTTT; CDR3 protein: CASSQDLAQNTEAFF
clone size: medium-sized; V gene: TRBV27; J gene: TRBJ2-7; D gene: .; CDR3 DNA: TGTGCCAGCAGTTTAGCAGGGCCCTCCTACGAGCAGTACTTC; CDR3 protein: CASSLAGPSYEQYF
clone size: once; V gene: TRBV5-6; J gene: TRBJ2-5; D gene: TRBD2; CDR3 DNA: TGTGCCAGCAGGCGGGGACTAGCGGCCGGAGAGACCCAGTACTTC; CDR3 protein: CASRRGLAAGETQYF
clone size: .; V gene: TRBV27; J gene: TRBJ2-7; D gene: TRBD2; CDR3 DNA: TGTGCCAGCAGTTTCAGTACTAGCGGATACGAGCAGTACTTC; CDR3 protein: CASSFSTSGYEQYF
clone size: .; V gene: TRBV25-1; J gene: TRBJ2-7; D gene: TRBD1; CDR3 DNA: TGTGCCAGCAGTGAAAGACAGGGGAAAGGCGAGCAGTACTTC; CDR3 protein: CASSERQGKGEQYF
clone size: .; V gene: TRBV27; J gene: TRBJ2-1; D gene: .; CDR3 DNA: TGTGCCAGCAGGAGGTCCGGAAATCCAATGGAGGGGTTCTTC; CDR3 protein: CASRRSGNPMEGFF
clone size: .; V gene: TRBV27; J gene: TRBJ2-3; D gene: .; CDR3 DNA: TGTGCCAGCAGTTTATCGGGAACCCAGGCAGATACGCAGTATTTT; CDR3 protein: CASSLSGTQADTQYF
clone size: .; V gene: TRBV14; J gene: TRBJ1-6; D gene: .; CDR3 DNA: TGTGCCAGCAGCCTGTACAAATCGTATACCGGTAATTCACCCCTCCACTTT; CDR3 protein: CASSLYKSYTGNSPLHF
clone size: .; V gene: TRBV19; J gene: TRBJ2-1; D gene: .; CDR3 DNA: TGTGCCAGTAGTATTGTAAATGGACTGAACAATGAGCAGTTCTTC; CDR3 protein: CASSIVNGLNNEQFF
clone size: .; V gene: TRBV5-4; J gene: TRBJ2-2; D gene: TRBD1; CDR3 DNA: TGTGCCAGCAGCATCGACAGGGGAGGCACCGGGGAGCTGTTTTTT; CDR3 protein: CASSIDRGGTGELFF
clone size: .; V gene: TRBV9; J gene: TRBJ2-3; D gene: .; CDR3 DNA: TGTGCCAGCAGCGGAATCGACGATACGCAGTATTTT; CDR3 protein: CASSGIDDTQYF
clone size: .; V gene: TRBV2; J gene: TRBJ2-5; D gene: .; CDR3 DNA: TGTGCCAGCAGTGAAATCGGGCCAGGCCAAGGGTGGGAGACCCAGTACTTC; CDR3 protein: CASSEIGPGQGWETQYF
clone size: .; V gene: TRBV29-1; J gene: TRBJ2-2; D gene: .; CDR3 DNA: TGCAGCGTTGAAGTGCCACGGGAAACCGGGGAGCTGTTTTTT; CDR3 protein: CSVEVPRETGELFF
clone size: .; V gene: TRBV27; J gene: TRBJ2-2; D gene: TRBD2; CDR3 DNA: TGTGCCAGCAGTTTAGGAAGCGGGAGAGGTTATGGCGGGGAGCTGTTTTTT; CDR3 protein: CASSLGSGRGYGGELFF
clone size: .; V gene: TRBV14; J gene: TRBJ2-4; D gene: .; CDR3 DNA: TGTGCCAGCAGCCAGAACAGGGATTGGGGTGTTCAGTACTTC; CDR3 protein: CASSQNRDWGVQYF
clone size: .; V gene: TRBV9; J gene: TRBJ1-1; D gene: .; CDR3 DNA: TGTGCCAGCAGCGTAGGTCCCCTCAGGGGAGCTGAAGCTTTCTTT; CDR3 protein: CASSVGPLRGAEAFF
clone size: .; V gene: TRBV10-3; J gene: TRBJ1-2; D gene: TRBD1; CDR3 DNA: TGTGCCATCAGCGGGACAGGTGATAACTATGGCTACACCTTC; CDR3 protein: CAISGTGDNYGYTF
clone size: .; V gene: TRBV28; J gene: TRBJ2-1; D gene: .; CDR3 DNA: TGTGCCAGCACCTCAGGAGGCAATGAGCAGTTCTTC; CDR3 protein: CASTSGGNEQFF
clone size: .; V gene: TRBV5-8; J gene: TRBJ2-7; D gene: TRBD2; CDR3 DNA: TGTGCCAGCAGCAAATTCGCCGGGACTAGCGTCACCTACGAGCAGTACTTC; CDR3 protein: CASSKFAGTSVTYEQYF
clone size: once; V gene: TRBV29-1; J gene: TRBJ1-2; D gene: .; CDR3 DNA: TGCAGCGTTGGACTTCAAGATGGCTACACCTTC; CDR3 protein: CSVGLQDGYTF
clone size: .; V gene: TRBV6-6; J gene: TRBJ1-1; D gene: TRBD1; CDR3 DNA: TGTGCCAGCAGTTACCCGGGACAGGGCATGAACACTGAAGCTTTCTTT; CDR3 protein: CASSYPGQGMNTEAFF
clone size: few; V gene: TRBV6-4; J gene: TRBJ2-2; D gene: .; CDR3 DNA: TGTGCCAGCAGTGACTCCTCCAACAGCGCCGGGGAGCTGTTTTTT; CDR3 protein: CASSDSSNSAGELFF
clone size: .; V gene: TRBV2; J gene: TRBJ2-2; D gene: TRBD1; CDR3 DNA: TGTGCCAGCAGGCCGGGACAGGGGGCCACCGGGGAGCTGTTTTTT; CDR3 protein: CASRPGQGATGELFF
clone size: once; V gene: TRBV11-2; J gene: TRBJ1-2; D gene: .; CDR3 DNA: TGTGCCAGCAGCCCAGTAACAGGGAACTATGGCTACACCTTC; CDR3 protein: CASSPVTGNYGYTF
clone size: .; V gene: TRBV5-1; J gene: TRBJ1-1; D gene: TRBD1; CDR3 DNA: TGCGCCAGCAGCGAAAAGAGGACAGGGGGAGATAGGGCTGAAGCTTTCTTT; CDR3 protein: CASSEKRTGGDRAEAFF
clone size: .; V gene: TRBV7-7; J gene: TRBJ2-5; D gene: TRBD1; CDR3 DNA: TGTGCTAGCAGCCTAAGGGTACGAGGGGGCGTTCTGGAGACCCAGTACTTC; CDR3 protein: CASSLRVRGGVLETQYF
clone size: .; V gene: TRBV9; J gene: TRBJ1-2; D gene: .; CDR3 DNA: TGTGCCAGCAGCGTAGATGGGGGCTACACCTTC; CDR3 protein: CASSVDGGYTF
clone size: few; V gene: TRBV5-4; J gene: TRBJ1-6; D gene: .; CDR3 DNA: TGTGCCAGCAGCCGAGACAGGAGCTATAATTCACCCCTCCACTTT; CDR3 protein: CASSRDRSYNSPLHF